The 5 T cell receptor beta chains in this list originate from one sample, sequenced in a study of blood T cell repertoires in COVID-19. Here immunoSEQ multiplex PCR was the method, and the copy in TCRdb shows in-frame clones only, minus some. Of around 200,000 clones in the sample, about 90% were seen once. Sequenced input: peripheral blood. These receptors came from a woman between 45 and 60 years old with acute or convalescent COVID-19.

The rearrangement uses TRBV27 and TRBJ2-7; TRBD2 matches 9 bases. The CDR3 loop spans 15 amino acids. V trimming: 6 bases; J trimming: 0 bases; junction bases outside the gene matches: 6. Germline CDR1 MNHEY, CDR2 SMNVEV (reference sequence). This CDR3 reads CASRALSGSSYEQYF. The DNA of the CDR3 is TGTGCCAGCAGGGCCCTTAGCGGGAGCTCCTACGAGCAGTACTTC.

This rearrangement joins TRBV7-6 to TRBJ2-1; D may be TRBD2 (5 bases). CDR3 size: 16 residues. The germline V and J ends were trimmed by 5 bases and 2 bases, with 16 bases remaining between them. Germline V gene sequence: CDR1 SGHVS, CDR2 FNYEAQ. The CDR3 nucleotides read TGTGCCAGCAGCCCCTCCCGGGATCACACCTACAATGAGCAGTTCTTC. It is translated as CASSPSRDHTYNEQFF.

The CDR3 nucleotides read TGTGCCAGCAGCCTTCGACAGGGGAGGCACGAGACCCAGTACTTC. Translated, it gives CASSLRQGRHETQYF. This sequence joins TRBV14 and TRBJ2-5; TRBD1 agrees at 8 bases. The junction had 9 bases not matched to a gene; V was cut back by 4 bases and J by 5 bases. Germline V gives CDR1 SGHDN, CDR2 FVKESK. This CDR3 comprises 15 residues.

The genes are TRBV5-1 and TRBJ2-2, with TRBD1 as a possible D gene (6 bases). In germline, CDR1 is SGHRS, CDR2 YFSETQ. This CDR3 is built from 15 residues. V lost 7 bases, J lost 4 bases, and 17 bases lay in between. The CDR3 loop reads CASLQGGMFTGELFF. CDR3 nucleotide sequence: TGCGCCAGCTTACAGGGTGGGATGTTCACCGGGGAGCTGTTTTTT.

This chain links TRBV6-2 or TRBV6-3 with TRBJ1-1; 7 nucleotides match TRBD1. This CDR3 is 16 amino acids long. J lost 1 base, V lost 0 bases, and 5 bases had no gene match. The germline gives CDR1 MNHEY, CDR2 SVGEGT. Written as DNA, the CDR3 is TGTGCCAGCAGTTACTCCTGGACAGGAAAGAACACTGAAGCTTTCTTT. Translation: CASSYSWTGKNTEAFF.